Below, 9 T cell receptor beta chains from the same sample are listed, as sequenced in a study of PD-1 blockade in classical Hodgkin lymphoma. Generated by immunoSEQ multiplex PCR, the TCRdb table keeps only in-frame clones and is missing some. Of thousands of clones in the sample, around four fifths were seen once. Each patient's relapse followed autologous stem cell transplantation, and brentuximab vedotin exposure varied. This specimen consisted of peripheral blood mononuclear cells (PBMCs), obtained at baseline. These receptors came from a human donor with classical Hodgkin lymphoma.

The gene calls are TRBV9 and TRBJ1-6; D possibly corresponds to TRBD1 (5 bases). This CDR3 comprises 15 residues. Deletions cut 0 bases from V and 10 bases from J, with 14 bases between. Germline loops: CDR1 SGDLS, CDR2 YYNGEE. CDR3 DNA: TGTGCCAGCAGCGTAGTCGCAGGGTGGCAATCACCCCTCCACTTT. It is translated as CASSVVAGWQSPLHF.

This chain uses TRBV5-1 with TRBJ2-1; D unclear. V was clipped by 5 bases and J by 7 bases, with 7 bases between them. The CDR3 is 11 amino acids. The V gene's germline CDR1 is SGHRS and CDR2 YFSETQ. Written as DNA, the CDR3 is TGCGCCAGCAGACGAGATAATGAGCAGTTCTTC. This sequence encodes CASRRDNEQFF.

The chain combines TRBV18 with TRBJ1-1; 7 bases map to TRBD1. The CDR3 covers 15 residues. V lost 6 bases to trimming and J lost 1 base; unmatched junction nucleotides: 8. The germline gives CDR1 KGHSH, CDR2 LQKENI. CDR3 residues: CASSPRGQPNTEAFF. The CDR3 DNA reads TGTGCCAGCTCCCCAAGGGGGCAGCCGAACACTGAAGCTTTCTTT.

This clone has just a few counts. The V and J genes are TRBV5-6 and TRBJ1-4; D unresolved. This CDR3 is 13 amino acids long. The V gene lost 3 bases and the J gene lost 7 bases, with 10 bases spanning the gap. Looked up from germline, CDR1 is SGHDT and CDR2 is YYEEEE. The CDR3 region has the DNA TGTGCCAGCAGCTCCTCAATGGGTGAAAAACTGTTTTTT. Amino acids: CASSSSMGEKLFF.

The chain recombines TRBV7-2 with TRBJ1-1, with D possibly being TRBD1 (6 bases). The V end was cut by 5 bases, the J end by 4 bases, with 17 bases between. The CDR3 loop spans 15 amino acids. Per germline, CDR1 SGHTA and CDR2 FQGNSA. The CDR3 sequence is CASSVTRTESTEAFF. The CDR3 nucleotides are TGTGCCAGCAGCGTGACCCGGACAGAGAGCACTGAAGCTTTCTTT.

The V gene is TRBV7-2, the J gene TRBJ2-5; D call uncertain. The length of the CDR3 is 15 residues. CDR1 SGHTA and CDR2 FQGNSA come from the germline V gene. V was shortened by 5 bases and J by 4 bases, with 17 bases between the two germline ends. This CDR3 is CASSARPNSRETQYF. In DNA, the CDR3 is TGTGCCAGCAGCGCTAGACCGAATAGTAGAGAGACCCAGTACTTC.

The chain couples TRBV6-5 to TRBJ1-5; D may be TRBD1 (6 bases). Germline-derived CDR1 and CDR2 are MNHEY and SVGAGI. The V gene lost 8 bases and the J gene lost 9 bases, with 23 bases spanning the gap. This CDR3 is built from 15 residues. CDR3 sequence: CASGVIEDSTRPQHF. The CDR3 nucleotides read TGTGCCAGCGGGGTTATCGAGGACAGTACTAGGCCCCAGCATTTT.

The rearrangement joins TRBV6-1 to TRBJ2-2; D ambiguous. V was clipped by 0 bases and J by 8 bases, with 4 bases between them. CDR1 is MNHNS and CDR2 is SASEGT in the germline V gene. The CDR3 is made up of 12 amino acids. In DNA form, the CDR3 reads TGTGCCAGCAGTGAAGCAGGAGGGGAGCTGTTTTTT. Residues: CASSEAGGELFF.

The V gene is TRBV19, the J gene TRBJ2-5; no reliable D call. The J call may be in error: the DNA end matches TRBJ2-7 better. The CDR3 is made up of 12 amino acids. Germline V gene sequence: CDR1 LNHDA, CDR2 SQIVND (reference sequence). The CDR3 spells CASSTKSYEQYF. DNA of the CDR3: TGTGCCAGTAGTACAAAATCCTACGAGCAGTACTTC.